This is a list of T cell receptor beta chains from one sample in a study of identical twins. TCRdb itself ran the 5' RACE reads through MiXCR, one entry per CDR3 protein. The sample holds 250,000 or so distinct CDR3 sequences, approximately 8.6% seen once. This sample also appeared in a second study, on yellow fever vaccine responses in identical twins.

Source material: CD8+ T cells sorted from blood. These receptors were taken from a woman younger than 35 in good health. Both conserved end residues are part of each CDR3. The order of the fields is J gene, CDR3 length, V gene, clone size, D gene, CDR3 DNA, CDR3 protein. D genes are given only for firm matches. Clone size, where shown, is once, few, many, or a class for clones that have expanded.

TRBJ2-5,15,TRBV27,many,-,TGTGCCAGCAGTACCCTATTGGGAGTCGGGGAGACCCAGTACTTC,CASSTLLGVGETQYF
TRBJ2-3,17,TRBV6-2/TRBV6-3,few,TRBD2,TGTGCCAGCAGTAACCCCGGACTAGCGGGCAGCACAGATACGCAGTATTTT,CASSNPGLAGSTDTQYF
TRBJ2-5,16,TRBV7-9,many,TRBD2,TGTGCCAGCAGCCCCCTTAGCGGGGCCCAGCAAGAGACCCAGTACTTC,CASSPLSGAQQETQYF
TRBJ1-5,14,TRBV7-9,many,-,TGTGCCAGCAGCTCGGAGGGCGGGAATCAGCCCCAGCATTTT,CASSSEGGNQPQHF
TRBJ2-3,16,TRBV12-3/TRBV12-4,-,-,TGTGCCAGCAGTTTTCCTTTCCCAGGGGAGAAAGATACGCAGTATTTT,CASSFPFPGEKDTQYF
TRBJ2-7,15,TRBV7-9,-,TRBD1,TGTGCCAGCAGCCTAGAAACGACAGGGTTACACGAGCAGTACTTC,CASSLETTGLHEQYF
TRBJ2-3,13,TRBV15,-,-,TGTGCCACCAGCACGGGGACCACAGATACGCAGTATTTT,CATSTGTTDTQYF
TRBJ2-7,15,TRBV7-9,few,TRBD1,TGTGCCAGCAGCTTAGCACAGGGGACCTCCTACGAGCAGTACTTC,CASSLAQGTSYEQYF
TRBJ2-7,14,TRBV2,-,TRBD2,TGTGCCAGCAGCCCCGGGGGGGGGGAGTACGAGCAGTACTTC,CASSPGGGEYEQYF
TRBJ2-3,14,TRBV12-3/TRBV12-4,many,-,TGTGCCAGCAGTCTGCGGGGAGGCACAGATACGCAGTATTTT,CASSLRGGTDTQYF
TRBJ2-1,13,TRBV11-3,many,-,TGTGCCAGCAGCTTCGGACTGTACAATGAGCAGTTCTTC,CASSFGLYNEQFF
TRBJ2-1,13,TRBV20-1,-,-,TGCAGTGCTACATCCCTCCCCAGGAATGAGCAGTTCTTC,CSATSLPRNEQFF
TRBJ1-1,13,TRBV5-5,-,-,TGTGCCAGCAAGTCGGGCATGAACACTGAAGCTTTCTTT,CASKSGMNTEAFF
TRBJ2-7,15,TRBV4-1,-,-,TGCGCCAGCAGCCAAGACAGGTATAGCTCCTACGAGCAGTACTTC,CASSQDRYSSYEQYF
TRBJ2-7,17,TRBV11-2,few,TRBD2,TGTGCCAGCAGCTTTCCCAGGACTAGCGGGATCTCCTACGAGCAGTACTTC,CASSFPRTSGISYEQYF
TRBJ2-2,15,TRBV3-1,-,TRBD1,TGTGCCAGCAGCTCTCGGACAGGACCCACCGGGGAGCTGTTTTTT,CASSSRTGPTGELFF
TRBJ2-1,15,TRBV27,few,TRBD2,TGTGCCAGCAGTGACCCGACTAGCGGGGGCAATGAGCAGTTCTTC,CASSDPTSGGNEQFF
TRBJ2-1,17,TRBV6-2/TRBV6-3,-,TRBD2,TGTGCCAGCAGTACCCTCGGGACTAGCGGGAGAAACAATGAGCAGTTCTTC,CASSTLGTSGRNNEQFF
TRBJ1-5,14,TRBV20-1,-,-,TGCAGTGCTAGATCAGTCTATAGCAATCAGCCCCAGCATTTT,CSARSVYSNQPQHF
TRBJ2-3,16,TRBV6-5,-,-,TGTGCCAGCAGTTACTCGATCAGCGGAAGTACAGATACGCAGTATTTT,CASSYSISGSTDTQYF
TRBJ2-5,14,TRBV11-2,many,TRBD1,TGTGCCAGCAGCTCCTCGCAGGGGGAGGAGACCCAGTACTTC,CASSSSQGEETQYF
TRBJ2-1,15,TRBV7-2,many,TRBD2,TGTGCCAGCAGCTTAGTGTCTAGCGGGAACAATGAGCAGTTCTTC,CASSLVSSGNNEQFF